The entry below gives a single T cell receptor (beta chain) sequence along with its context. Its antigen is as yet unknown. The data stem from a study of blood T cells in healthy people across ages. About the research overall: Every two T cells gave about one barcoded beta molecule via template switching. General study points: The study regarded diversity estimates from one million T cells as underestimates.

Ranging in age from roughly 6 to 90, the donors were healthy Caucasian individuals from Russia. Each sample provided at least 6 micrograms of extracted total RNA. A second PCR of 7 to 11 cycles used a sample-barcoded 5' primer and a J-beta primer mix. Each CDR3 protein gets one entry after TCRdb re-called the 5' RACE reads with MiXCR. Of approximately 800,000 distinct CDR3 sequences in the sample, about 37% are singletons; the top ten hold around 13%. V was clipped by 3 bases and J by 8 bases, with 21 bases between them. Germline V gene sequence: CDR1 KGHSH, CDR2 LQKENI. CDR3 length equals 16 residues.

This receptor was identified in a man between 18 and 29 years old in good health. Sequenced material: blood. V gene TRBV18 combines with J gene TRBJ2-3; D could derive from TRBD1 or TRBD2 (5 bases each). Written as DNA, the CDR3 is TGTGCCAGCTCACCGAGGGGCAAGAGAGGCCAGTTTACGCAGTATTTT. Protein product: CASSPRGKRGQFTQYF.